This T cell receptor beta chain was profiled in a study of T cell changes during pregnancy in multiple sclerosis. The repertoire was sequenced with immunoSEQ multiplex PCR; TCRdb's copy has only in-frame clones and lacks some. This table holds just under 50,000 clones, around 94% found once. V shed 3 bases and J 2 bases; nucleotides not matched to a gene: 9. Germline V gene data show CDR1 as LNHDA and CDR2 as SQIVND (reference sequence). The length of the CDR3 is 17 residues. V and J are TRBV19 and TRBJ2-1; TRBD2 agrees at 8 bases. The sequenced sample was CD4+ T cells from peripheral blood mononuclear cells, obtained in the third trimester of pregnancy. This TCR came from a female donor with multiple sclerosis, enrolled in a pregnancy study. CDR3 DNA sequence: TGTGCCAGTAGTATCAAAGGCGGGGGGATCCCCTACAATGAGCAGTTCTTC. It is translated as CASSIKGGGIPYNEQFF.